This T cell receptor beta chain stems from a study of blood T cell repertoires in COVID-19 (dated by TCRdb to the early 2020s). Broadly, across the study: The collaborator samples originated in the United States, Italy and Spain and spanned the acute and convalescent phases of COVID-19. The prospective study material was composed of cDNA or gDNA derived from T cells, B-cell-depleted T cells, or PBMCs. The dataset comprised deeply sampled blood TCRbeta repertoires from subjects exposed to, actively infected with, or recovered from COVID-19. The repertoires were released in a freely available public database intended as a resource for research on the immune response to SARS-CoV-2. Samples came from the ongoing ImmuneRACE study (first 160 participants) plus 1,254 subjects from 6 global collaborators. Sample metadata almost always included a de-identified subject ID, COVID-19 status, age in years and sex. Where available, HLA class I and class II types were taken from metadata supplied by the sample provider and were not determined by assay-based typing. Beyond this particular receptor, the publication reports: The quantity of clinical and demographic metadata differed by source and by participant and was supplied without curation.

Comment on this clone: Its recognized antigen is unknown. No per-base quality is available; no much larger clone lies one base away.

Each collaborating institution followed its own protocols to collect whole blood in K2EDTA tubes. For TCRbeta analysis, collaborators shipped samples as frozen whole blood, isolated PBMCs, or DNA extracted from either of those sample types. TCRbeta CDR3 regions were amplified from genomic DNA by means of the immunoSEQ Assay, a bias-controlled multiplex PCR. In the authors' own workflow: Within the assay, amplification of reference gene primers was used to estimate how many nucleated cells each sample contained. Sequence reads were collapsed and filtered to measure the absolute abundance of every unique TCRbeta CDR3 rearrangement. Productive Simpson clonality was computed per sample as the square root of Simpson's diversity index over productive rearrangements. This immuneACCESS table, as held by TCRdb, lists in-frame sequences with V and J called but not all clones. Of the missing ones, under half trace to an unresolved V gene in checked studies; the others have no known cause. V, J and clone size derive from that table, while D and trimming were established from the DNA sequence. The sample yields roughly 110,000 clones; 81% were counted once. About 10% of the sample goes to the ten largest clones.

Sequencing was done on a sample of peripheral blood. This clonotype originated in a human donor in a cohort sampled during active COVID-19.

The CDR3 is CASSSTSGKETQYF. DNA sequence: TGTGCCAGCAGTTCGACTAGCGGGAAAGAGACCCAGTACTTC. The rearrangement combines TRBV6-5 with TRBJ2-5; 11 junctional bases match TRBD2. The cysteine opens and the phenylalanine closes a CDR3 of 14 amino acids. Here the CDR3 DNA is all that survives: 42 bases in frame from base 1. Taken from the germline V gene, the CDR1 and CDR2 loops are MNHEY and SVGAGI. Trimming leaves V shorter by 4 bases and J shorter by 3 bases, with the junction holding 1 base beyond the gene matches.